Listed below are T cell receptor beta chains from one sample, sequenced in a study of shared clonotypes between healthy human individuals. TCRdb keeps only in-frame clones here, not all; method: immunoSEQ multiplex PCR. Of millions of clones listed, approximately 93% are singletons. Sequenced material: naive CD4+ T cells from PBMCs. Receptor source: a man in his late teens or twenties in good health. Some clones in this sample may be carry-over from other donors' samples. Each CDR3 is given with its conserved first and last residue. The D gene is left open where the match is weak. Only some rows state a clone size, as once, few, many or a class for expanded clones.

DNA: TGCGCCAGCAGCTTAAGTCTAGCGCCTACCTACGAGCAGTACTTC; CDR3: CASSLSLAPTYEQYF; size: -; D: -; length: 15; J: TRBJ2-7; V: TRBV5-1
DNA: TGTGCCTGGGTTTCGTGGCGGAAACGATACAATGAGCAGTTCTTC; CDR3: CAWVSWRKRYNEQFF; size: -; D: -; length: 15; J: TRBJ2-1; V: TRBV30
DNA: TGTGCCAGCAGCTTGGACAGGGTAGGAAACACCATATATTTT; CDR3: CASSLDRVGNTIYF; size: -; D: -; length: 14; J: TRBJ1-3; V: TRBV5-4
DNA: TGTGCCCCGACCCCGCGCACAGATACGCAGTATTTT; CDR3: CAPTPRTDTQYF; size: once; D: -; length: 12; J: TRBJ2-3; V: TRBV27
DNA: TGTGCCACCCGTGGGTCGAGCCGAGGGATCTCCCGGGAGCTGTTTTTT; CDR3: CATRGSSRGISRELFF; size: -; D: -; length: 16; J: TRBJ2-2; V: TRBV15
DNA: TGTGCCAGCAGCTTGGGCTGGGTTAACTATGGCTACACCTTC; CDR3: CASSLGWVNYGYTF; size: -; D: -; length: 14; J: TRBJ1-2; V: TRBV5-4
DNA: TGTGCCAGCAGCTTTACAGGGGGCCCTAATGAAAAACTGTTTTTT; CDR3: CASSFTGGPNEKLFF; size: -; D: TRBD1; length: 15; J: TRBJ1-4; V: TRBV5-4
DNA: TGTGCCAGCCGGACCCTGGAGGGCGGCCGATACGAGCAGTACTTC; CDR3: CASRTLEGGRYEQYF; size: once; D: -; length: 15; J: TRBJ2-7; V: TRBV27
DNA: TGTGCCAGCTCACCACAGGGGACCAACACTGAAGCTTTCTTT; CDR3: CASSPQGTNTEAFF; size: -; D: -; length: 14; J: TRBJ1-1; V: TRBV18
DNA: TGTGCCAGCTCATCCCTGGGTCAGCCCCAGCATTTT; CDR3: CASSSLGQPQHF; size: -; D: -; length: 12; J: TRBJ1-5; V: TRBV18
DNA: TGTGCCAGCAGTCTTATAACAGCTGGGCAAGAGCAGTACTTC; CDR3: CASSLITAGQEQYF; size: -; D: -; length: 14; J: TRBJ2-7; V: TRBV28
DNA: TGTGCCAGCTCACCAACAGGGACTGGGGCCAACGTCCTGACTTTC; CDR3: CASSPTGTGANVLTF; size: -; D: -; length: 15; J: TRBJ2-6; V: TRBV18
DNA: TGTGCCAGCAGGCAAGGCACTGAAGCTTTCTTT; CDR3: CASRQGTEAFF; size: few; D: -; length: 11; J: TRBJ1-1; V: TRBV28
DNA: TGTGCCAGCAGAGTTTGGGGGCAGCCCCAGCATTTT; CDR3: CASRVWGQPQHF; size: few; D: -; length: 12; J: TRBJ1-5; V: TRBV6-5
DNA: TGCGCCAGCAGCCAAGATGTAATCCGGTCCCCCTACAATGAGCAGTTCTTC; CDR3: CASSQDVIRSPYNEQFF; size: -; D: -; length: 17; J: TRBJ2-1; V: TRBV4-3
DNA: TGTGCCAGCAGCAAAATCCATCCAATCCCCGGGACAGGGGAAGAAAATACGCAGTATTTT; CDR3: CASSKIHPIPGTGEENTQYF; size: -; D: -; length: 20; J: TRBJ2-3; V: TRBV21-1
DNA: TGTGCCAGCAGCTTAATGAACGGGCGTCAAGAGACCCAGTACTTC; CDR3: CASSLMNGRQETQYF; size: -; D: -; length: 15; J: TRBJ2-5; V: TRBV7-6